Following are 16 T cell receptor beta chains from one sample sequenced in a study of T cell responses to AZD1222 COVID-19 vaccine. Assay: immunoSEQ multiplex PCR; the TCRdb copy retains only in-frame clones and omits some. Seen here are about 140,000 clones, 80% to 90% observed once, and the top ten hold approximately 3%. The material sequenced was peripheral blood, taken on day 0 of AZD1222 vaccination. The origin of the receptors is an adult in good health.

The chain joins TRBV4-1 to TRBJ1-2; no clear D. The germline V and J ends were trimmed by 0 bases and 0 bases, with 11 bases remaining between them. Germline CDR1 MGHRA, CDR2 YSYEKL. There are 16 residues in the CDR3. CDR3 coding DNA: TGCGCCAGCAGCCAAGAAGGGTTCTATTCTAACTATGGCTACACCTTC. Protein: CASSQEGFYSNYGYTF.

The CDR3 protein is CASSIWLNQPQHF. DNA of the CDR3: TGTGCCAGTAGTATTTGGCTGAACCAGCCCCAGCATTTT. V usage is TRBV19 and J usage is TRBJ1-5, with no clear D. Trimming stripped 3 bases from V and 7 bases from J, with 10 bases between. Germline CDR1 is LNHDA and CDR2 is SQIVND (reference sequence). This CDR3 region has 13 residues.

The CDR3, as DNA: TGTGCCAGCAGCTTTCGACAGGGAAGGCCCCATTCCTACGAGCAGTACTTC. Protein: CASSFRQGRPHSYEQYF. The V call is TRBV5-5, the J call TRBJ2-7; 7 bases are shared with TRBD1. The CDR3 runs 17 residues. J gave up 1 base and V 2 bases, and 12 bases lay outside the gene matches. Germline V gene lookup returns CDR1 SGHKS and CDR2 YYEKEE (reference sequence).

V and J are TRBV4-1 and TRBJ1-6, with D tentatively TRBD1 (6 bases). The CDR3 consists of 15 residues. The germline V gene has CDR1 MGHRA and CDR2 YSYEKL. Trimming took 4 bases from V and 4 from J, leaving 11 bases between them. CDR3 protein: CASSPRDTYNSPLHF. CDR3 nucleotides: TGCGCCAGCAGCCCCCGGGACACTTATAATTCACCCCTCCACTTT.

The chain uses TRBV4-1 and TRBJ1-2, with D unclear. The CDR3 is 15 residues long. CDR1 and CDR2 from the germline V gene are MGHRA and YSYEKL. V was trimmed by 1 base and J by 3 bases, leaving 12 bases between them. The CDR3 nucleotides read TGCGCCAGCAGCCAAGGAGGGATCTCCTACTATGGCTACACCTTC. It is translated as CASSQGGISYYGYTF.

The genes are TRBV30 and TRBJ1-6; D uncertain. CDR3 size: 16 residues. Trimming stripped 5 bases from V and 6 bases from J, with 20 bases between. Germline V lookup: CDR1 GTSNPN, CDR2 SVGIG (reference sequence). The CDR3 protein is CAWQLPLGYPNSPLHF. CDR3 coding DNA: TGTGCCTGGCAGTTGCCCCTAGGGTATCCTAATTCACCCCTCCACTTT.

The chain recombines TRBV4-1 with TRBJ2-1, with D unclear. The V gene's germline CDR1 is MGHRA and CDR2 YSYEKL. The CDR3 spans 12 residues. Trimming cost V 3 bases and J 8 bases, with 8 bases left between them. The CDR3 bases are TGCGCCAGCAGCCAGGTCCGGGATGAGCAGTTCTTC. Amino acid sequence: CASSQVRDEQFF.

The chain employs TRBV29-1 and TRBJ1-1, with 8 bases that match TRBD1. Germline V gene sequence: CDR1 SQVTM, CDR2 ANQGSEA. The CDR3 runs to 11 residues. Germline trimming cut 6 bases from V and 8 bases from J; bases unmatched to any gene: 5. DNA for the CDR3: TGCAGCGTGACTAGGACAGGGGAAGCTTTCTTT. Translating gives CSVTRTGEAFF.

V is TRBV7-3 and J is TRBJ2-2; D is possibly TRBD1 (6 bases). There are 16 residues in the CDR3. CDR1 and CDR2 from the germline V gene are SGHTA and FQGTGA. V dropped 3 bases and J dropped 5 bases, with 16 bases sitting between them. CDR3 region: CASSFRPGVRTGELFF. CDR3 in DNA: TGTGCCAGCAGCTTTCGGCCAGGGGTCCGGACCGGGGAGCTGTTTTTT.

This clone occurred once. CDR3 region: CASNTGTGGYEQYF. Here the CDR3 DNA reads TGTGCCAGTAATACCGGGACAGGGGGCTACGAGCAGTACTTC. J is TRBJ2-7 and V is TRBV19; 11 bases are shared with TRBD1. Germline lookup yields CDR1 LNHDA and CDR2 SQIVND (reference sequence). With V trimmed by 7 bases and J by 3 bases, 5 bases remained unmatched. The CDR3 runs to 14 residues.

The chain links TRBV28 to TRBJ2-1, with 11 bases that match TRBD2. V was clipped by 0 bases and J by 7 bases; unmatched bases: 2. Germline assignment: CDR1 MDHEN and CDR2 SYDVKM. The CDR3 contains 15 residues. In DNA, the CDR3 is TGTGCCAGCAGTTTATGGGCTAGCGGGAGGAATGAGCAGTTCTTC. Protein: CASSLWASGRNEQFF.

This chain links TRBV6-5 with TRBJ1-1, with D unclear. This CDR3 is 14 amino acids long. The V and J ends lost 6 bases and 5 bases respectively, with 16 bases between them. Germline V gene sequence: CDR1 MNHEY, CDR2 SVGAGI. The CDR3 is CASSPRAANTEAFF. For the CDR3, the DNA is TGTGCCAGCAGCCCCCGGGCGGCGAATACTGAAGCTTTCTTT.

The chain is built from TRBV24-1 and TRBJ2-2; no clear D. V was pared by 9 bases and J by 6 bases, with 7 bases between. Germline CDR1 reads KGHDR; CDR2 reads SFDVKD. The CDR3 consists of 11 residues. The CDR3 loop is CATRSSGELFF. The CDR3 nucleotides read TGTGCCACCCGAAGTTCCGGGGAGCTGTTTTTT.

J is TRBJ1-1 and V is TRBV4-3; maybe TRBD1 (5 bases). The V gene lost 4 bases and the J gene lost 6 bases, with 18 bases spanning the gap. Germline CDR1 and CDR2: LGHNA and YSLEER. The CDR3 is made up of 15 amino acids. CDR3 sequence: CASSPTRGLMAEAFF. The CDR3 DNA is TGCGCCAGCAGCCCGACGAGGGGTTTGATGGCTGAAGCTTTCTTT.

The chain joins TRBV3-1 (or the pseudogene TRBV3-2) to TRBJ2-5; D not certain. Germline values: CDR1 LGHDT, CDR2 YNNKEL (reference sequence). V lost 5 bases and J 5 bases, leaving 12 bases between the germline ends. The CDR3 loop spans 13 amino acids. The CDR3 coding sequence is TGTGCCAGCAGCTCGCGCGTGCGGGAGACCCAGTACTTC. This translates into CASSSRVRETQYF.

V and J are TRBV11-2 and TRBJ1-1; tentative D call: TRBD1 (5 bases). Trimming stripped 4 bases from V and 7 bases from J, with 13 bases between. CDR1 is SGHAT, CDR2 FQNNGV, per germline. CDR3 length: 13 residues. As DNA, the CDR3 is TGTGCCAGCAGCTCATCCACGGGGGGTGAAGCTTTCTTT. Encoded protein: CASSSSTGGEAFF.